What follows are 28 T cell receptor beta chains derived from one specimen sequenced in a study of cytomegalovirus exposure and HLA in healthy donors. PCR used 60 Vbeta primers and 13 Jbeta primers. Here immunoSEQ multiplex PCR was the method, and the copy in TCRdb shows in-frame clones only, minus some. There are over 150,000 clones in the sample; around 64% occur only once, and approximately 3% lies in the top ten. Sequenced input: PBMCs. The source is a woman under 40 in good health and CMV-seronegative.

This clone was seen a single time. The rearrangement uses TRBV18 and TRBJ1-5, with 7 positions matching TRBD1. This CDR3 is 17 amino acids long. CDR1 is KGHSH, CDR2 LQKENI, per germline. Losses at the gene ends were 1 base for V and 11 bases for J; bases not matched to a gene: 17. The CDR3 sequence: CASSPLDGDSPNRAQHF. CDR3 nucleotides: TGTGCCAGCTCACCACTCGATGGGGACAGCCCTAATCGAGCCCAGCATTTT.

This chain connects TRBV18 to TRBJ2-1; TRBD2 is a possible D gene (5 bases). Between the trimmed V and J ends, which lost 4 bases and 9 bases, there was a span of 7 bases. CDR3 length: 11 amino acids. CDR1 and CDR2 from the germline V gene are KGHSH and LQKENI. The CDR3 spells CASSQTSEQFF. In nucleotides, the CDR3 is TGTGCCAGCTCACAAACTAGTGAGCAGTTCTTC.

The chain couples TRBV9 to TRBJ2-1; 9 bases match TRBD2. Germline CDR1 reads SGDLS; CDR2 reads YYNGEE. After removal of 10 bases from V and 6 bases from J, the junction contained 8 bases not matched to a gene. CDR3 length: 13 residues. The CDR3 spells CASGTSNFNEQFF. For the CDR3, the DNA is TGTGCCTCGGGGACTAGCAATTTCAATGAGCAGTTCTTC.

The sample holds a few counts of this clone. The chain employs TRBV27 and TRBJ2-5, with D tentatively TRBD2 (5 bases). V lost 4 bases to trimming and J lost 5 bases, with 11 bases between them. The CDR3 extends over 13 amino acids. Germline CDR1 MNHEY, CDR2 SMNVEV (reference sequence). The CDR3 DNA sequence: TGTGCCAGCAGTTCCCTTTCGGGGGAGACCCAGTACTTC. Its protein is CASSSLSGETQYF.

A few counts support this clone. This CDR3 is CASQISTIPGYGYTF. DNA of the CDR3: TGTGCCAGCCAAATCTCGACTATACCCGGGTATGGCTACACCTTC. The rearrangement links TRBV6-1 to TRBJ1-2; D not resolved. The V end lost 8 bases, the J end lost 5 bases, and 21 bases lay between the germline ends. CDR1 and CDR2 from the germline V gene are MNHNS and SASEGT. This CDR3 region has 15 residues.

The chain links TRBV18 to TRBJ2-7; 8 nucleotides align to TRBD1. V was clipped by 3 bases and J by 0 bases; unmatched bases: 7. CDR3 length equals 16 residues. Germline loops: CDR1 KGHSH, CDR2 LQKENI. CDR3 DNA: TGTGCCAGCTCACCCCTTCGGACAGGGAGCTCCTACGAGCAGTACTTC. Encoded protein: CASSPLRTGSSYEQYF.

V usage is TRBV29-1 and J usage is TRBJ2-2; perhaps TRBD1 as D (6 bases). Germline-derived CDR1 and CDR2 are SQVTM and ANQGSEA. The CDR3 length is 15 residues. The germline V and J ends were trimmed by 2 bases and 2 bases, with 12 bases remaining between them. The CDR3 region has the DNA TGCAGCGTTGAACAGGGGTATGATAACACCGGGGAGCTGTTTTTT. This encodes CSVEQGYDNTGELFF.

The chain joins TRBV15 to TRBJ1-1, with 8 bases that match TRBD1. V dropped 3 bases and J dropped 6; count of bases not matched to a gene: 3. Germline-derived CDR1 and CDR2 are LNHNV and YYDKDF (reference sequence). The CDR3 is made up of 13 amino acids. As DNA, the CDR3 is TGTGCCACCAGCAGGGACAGGGCCTCTGAAGCTTTCTTT. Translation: CATSRDRASEAFF.

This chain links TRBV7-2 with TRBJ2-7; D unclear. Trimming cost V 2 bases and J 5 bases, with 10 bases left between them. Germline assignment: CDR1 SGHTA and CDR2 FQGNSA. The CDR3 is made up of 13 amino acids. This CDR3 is CASSLNPLDEQYF. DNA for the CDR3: TGTGCCAGCAGCTTAAATCCCTTAGACGAGCAGTACTTC.

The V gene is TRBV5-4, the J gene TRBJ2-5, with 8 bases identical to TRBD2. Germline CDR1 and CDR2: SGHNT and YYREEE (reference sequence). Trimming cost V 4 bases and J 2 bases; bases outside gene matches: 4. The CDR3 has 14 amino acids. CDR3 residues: CASSPVAGQETQYF. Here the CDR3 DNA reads TGTGCCAGCAGCCCTGTAGCGGGACAAGAGACCCAGTACTTC.

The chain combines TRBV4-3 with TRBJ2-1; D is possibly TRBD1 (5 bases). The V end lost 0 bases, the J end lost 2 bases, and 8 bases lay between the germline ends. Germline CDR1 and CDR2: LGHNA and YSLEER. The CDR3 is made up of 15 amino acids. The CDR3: CASSQDRVPYNEQFF. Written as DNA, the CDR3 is TGCGCCAGCAGCCAAGACAGGGTCCCCTACAATGAGCAGTTCTTC.

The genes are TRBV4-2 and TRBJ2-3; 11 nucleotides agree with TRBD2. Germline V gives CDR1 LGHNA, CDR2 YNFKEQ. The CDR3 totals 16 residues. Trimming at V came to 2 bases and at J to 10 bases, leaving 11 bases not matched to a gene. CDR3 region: CASSQTSSGGSRSQYF. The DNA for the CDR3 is TGTGCCAGCAGCCAAACATCTAGCGGGGGGTCACGGTCGCAGTATTTT.

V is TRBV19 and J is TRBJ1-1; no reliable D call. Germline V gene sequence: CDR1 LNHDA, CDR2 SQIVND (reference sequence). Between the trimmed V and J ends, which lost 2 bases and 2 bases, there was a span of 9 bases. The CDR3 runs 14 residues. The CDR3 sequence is CASSISGINTEAFF. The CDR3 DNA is TGTGCCAGTAGTATATCCGGGATCAACACTGAAGCTTTCTTT.

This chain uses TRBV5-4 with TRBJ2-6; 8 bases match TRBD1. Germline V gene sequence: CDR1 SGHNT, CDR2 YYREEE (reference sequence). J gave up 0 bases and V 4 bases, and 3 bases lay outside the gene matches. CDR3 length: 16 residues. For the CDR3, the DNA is TGTGCCAGCAGCCGACAGGGGAGCTCTGGGGCCAACGTCCTGACTTTC. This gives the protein CASSRQGSSGANVLTF.

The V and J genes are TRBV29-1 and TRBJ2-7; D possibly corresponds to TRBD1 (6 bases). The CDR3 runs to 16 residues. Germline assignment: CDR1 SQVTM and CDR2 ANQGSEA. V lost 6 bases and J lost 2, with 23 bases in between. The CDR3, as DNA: TGCAGCGTCCCGAACAGGGTAGGGGGTACCACCTACGAGCAGTACTTC. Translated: CSVPNRVGGTTYEQYF.

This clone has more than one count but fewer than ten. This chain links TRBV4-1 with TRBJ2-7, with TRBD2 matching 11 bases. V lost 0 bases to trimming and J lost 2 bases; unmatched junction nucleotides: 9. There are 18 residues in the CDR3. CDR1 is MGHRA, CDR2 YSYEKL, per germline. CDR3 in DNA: TGCGCCAGCAGCCAAGATACTAGCGGGAGCGTGGTAACCTACGAGCAGTACTTC. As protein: CASSQDTSGSVVTYEQYF.

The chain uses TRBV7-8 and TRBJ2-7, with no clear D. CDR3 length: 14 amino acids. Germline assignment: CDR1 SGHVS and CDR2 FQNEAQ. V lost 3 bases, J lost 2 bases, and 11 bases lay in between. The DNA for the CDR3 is TGTGCCAGCAGCTTGAGACTCGTAGCCTACGAGCAGTACTTC. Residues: CASSLRLVAYEQYF.

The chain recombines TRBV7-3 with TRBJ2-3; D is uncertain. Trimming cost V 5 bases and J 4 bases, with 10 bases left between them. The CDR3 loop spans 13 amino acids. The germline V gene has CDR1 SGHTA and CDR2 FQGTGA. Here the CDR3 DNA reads TGTGCCAGCAGCCCAAACCCAGCAGATACGCAGTATTTT. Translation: CASSPNPADTQYF.

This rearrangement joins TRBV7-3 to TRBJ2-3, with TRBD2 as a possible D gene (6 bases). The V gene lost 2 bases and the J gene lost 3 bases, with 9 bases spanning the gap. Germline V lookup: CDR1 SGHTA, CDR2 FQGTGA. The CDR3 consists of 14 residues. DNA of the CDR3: TGTGCCAGCAGCTTATCGGGGAGGACAGATACGCAGTATTTT. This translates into CASSLSGRTDTQYF. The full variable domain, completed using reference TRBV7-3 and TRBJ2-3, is GAGVSQTPSNKVTEKGKYVELRCDPISGHTALYWYRQSLGQGPEFLIYFQGTGAADDSGLPNDRFFAVRPEGSVSTLKIQRTERGDSAVYLCASSLSGRTDTQYFGPGTRLTVL.

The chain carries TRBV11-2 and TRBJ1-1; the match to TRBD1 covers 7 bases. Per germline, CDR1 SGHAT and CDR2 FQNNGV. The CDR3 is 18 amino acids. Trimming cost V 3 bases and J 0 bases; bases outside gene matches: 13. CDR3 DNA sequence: TGTGCCAGCAGCTTGGGGGACAGAATAAGTCGGTTGAACACTGAAGCTTTCTTT. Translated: CASSLGDRISRLNTEAFF.

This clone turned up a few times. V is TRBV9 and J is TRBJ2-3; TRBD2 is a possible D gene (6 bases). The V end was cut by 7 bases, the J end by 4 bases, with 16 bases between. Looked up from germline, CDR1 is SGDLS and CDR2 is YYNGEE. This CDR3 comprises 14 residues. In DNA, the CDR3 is TGTGCCAGCGGGAGTGCGGGGTACGCAGATACGCAGTATTTT. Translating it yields CASGSAGYADTQYF.

The CDR3 DNA reads as TGCGCCAGCAGCCAATCCAGGGGCACTGAAGCTTTCTTT. This gives the protein CASSQSRGTEAFF. This chain uses TRBV4-3 with TRBJ1-1, with D perhaps TRBD1 (6 bases). The CDR3 is made up of 13 amino acids. V was pared by 2 bases and J by 4 bases, with 8 bases between. CDR1 and CDR2 (germline): LGHNA, YSLEER.

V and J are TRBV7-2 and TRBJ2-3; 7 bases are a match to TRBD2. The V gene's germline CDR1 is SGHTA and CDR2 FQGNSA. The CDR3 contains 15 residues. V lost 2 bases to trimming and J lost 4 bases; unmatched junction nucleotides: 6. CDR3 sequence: CASSLLAEVADTQYF. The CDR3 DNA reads TGTGCCAGCAGCTTACTAGCGGAGGTGGCAGATACGCAGTATTTT.

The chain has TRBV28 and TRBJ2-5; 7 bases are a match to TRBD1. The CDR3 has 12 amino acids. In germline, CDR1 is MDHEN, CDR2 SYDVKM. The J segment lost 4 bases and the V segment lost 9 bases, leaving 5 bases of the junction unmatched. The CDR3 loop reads CASRQGLETQYF. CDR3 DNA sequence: TGTGCCAGTAGACAGGGTTTAGAGACCCAGTACTTC.

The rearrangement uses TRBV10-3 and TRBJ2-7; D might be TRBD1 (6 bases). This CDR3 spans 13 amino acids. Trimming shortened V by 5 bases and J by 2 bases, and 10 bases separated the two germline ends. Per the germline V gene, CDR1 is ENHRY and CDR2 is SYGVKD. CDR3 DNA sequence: TGTGCCATCAGTTTTGGGGGCGCCTACGAGCAGTACTTC. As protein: CAISFGGAYEQYF.

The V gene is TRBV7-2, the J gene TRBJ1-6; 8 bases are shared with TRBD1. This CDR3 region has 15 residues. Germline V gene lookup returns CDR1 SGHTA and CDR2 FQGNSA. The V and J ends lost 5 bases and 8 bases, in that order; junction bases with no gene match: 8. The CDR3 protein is CASSLRQGMDSPLHF. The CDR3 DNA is TGTGCCAGCAGCCTCCGACAGGGGATGGATTCACCCCTCCACTTT. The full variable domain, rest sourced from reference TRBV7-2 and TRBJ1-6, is GAGVSQSPSNKVTEKGKDVELRCDPISGHTALYWYRQSLGQGLEFLIYFQGNSAPDKSGLPSDRFSAERTGGSVSTLTIQRTQQEDSAVYLCASSLRQGMDSPLHFGNGTRLTVT.

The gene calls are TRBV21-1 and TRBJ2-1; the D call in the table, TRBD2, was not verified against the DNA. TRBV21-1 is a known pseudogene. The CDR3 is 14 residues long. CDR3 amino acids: CASIGLAGDNEQFF. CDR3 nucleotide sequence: TGTGCCAGCATCGGACTAGCGGGAGACAATGAGCAGTTCTTC.

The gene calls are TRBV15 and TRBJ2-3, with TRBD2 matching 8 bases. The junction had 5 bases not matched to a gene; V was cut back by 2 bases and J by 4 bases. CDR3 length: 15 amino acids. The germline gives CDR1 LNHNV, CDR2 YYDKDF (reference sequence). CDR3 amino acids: CATSRSGLGSDTQYF. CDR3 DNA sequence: TGTGCCACCAGCAGATCGGGACTAGGATCAGATACGCAGTATTTT.